This TCR beta chain was sequenced in a study of T cells after somatic rescue of genetic block. The CDR3 has 13 residues. CDR1 is MNHEY and CDR2 is SMNVEV in the germline V gene (reference sequence). V was trimmed by 1 base and J by 1 base, leaving 2 bases between them. Clones were read by immunoSEQ multiplex PCR, and TCRdb kept only the in-frame ones, dropping some. The data show 65,000 to 70,000 clones, around 92% seen once. The TCR originated in a man between 40 and 49 years old. The chain recombines TRBV27 with TRBJ1-5; unclear D gene. The sequencing sample was made of peripheral blood mononuclear cells (PBMCs). The CDR3 region has the DNA TGTGCCAGCAGTTTATGGAGCAATCAGCCCCAGCATTTT. Protein product: CASSLWSNQPQHF.